This TCR beta chain originates from a study of neurological immune-mediated disorders. General study findings and limits: None of the CDR3 amino acid sequences of expanded clones recurred across subjects, suggesting private repertoires in all groups.

Described time point: longitudinal time-point 2. 2 million PBMCs stored at -80 C were the source of the unsorted libraries. The table lists this clonotype with many counts. Its target is unknown. The authors produced cDNA by 5'RACE using 10-nucleotide random UMIs. The yield of each sequencing run was over 190 million TCR-beta sequences from 15-18 subjects. TCRdb analysed the 5' RACE reads with MiXCR anew, one entry per CDR3 protein. The table records some 100,000 distinct CDR3 sequences, less than 15% of them present only once. The clonotype was recovered from a female donor with HTLV-1-associated myelopathy (HAM/TSP). Material: PBMCs.

CDR3 sequence (DNA): TGTGCCAGCAGCCAAGGGGTGGGGATCTACGAGCAGTACTTC. Protein sequence: CASSQGVGIYEQYF. V and J are TRBV3-1 and TRBJ2-7, with D unresolved. V shed 1 base and J shed 3 bases, with 10 bases lying between them. Germline CDR1 and CDR2: LGHDT and YNNKEL (reference sequence). This CDR3 has 14 residues.